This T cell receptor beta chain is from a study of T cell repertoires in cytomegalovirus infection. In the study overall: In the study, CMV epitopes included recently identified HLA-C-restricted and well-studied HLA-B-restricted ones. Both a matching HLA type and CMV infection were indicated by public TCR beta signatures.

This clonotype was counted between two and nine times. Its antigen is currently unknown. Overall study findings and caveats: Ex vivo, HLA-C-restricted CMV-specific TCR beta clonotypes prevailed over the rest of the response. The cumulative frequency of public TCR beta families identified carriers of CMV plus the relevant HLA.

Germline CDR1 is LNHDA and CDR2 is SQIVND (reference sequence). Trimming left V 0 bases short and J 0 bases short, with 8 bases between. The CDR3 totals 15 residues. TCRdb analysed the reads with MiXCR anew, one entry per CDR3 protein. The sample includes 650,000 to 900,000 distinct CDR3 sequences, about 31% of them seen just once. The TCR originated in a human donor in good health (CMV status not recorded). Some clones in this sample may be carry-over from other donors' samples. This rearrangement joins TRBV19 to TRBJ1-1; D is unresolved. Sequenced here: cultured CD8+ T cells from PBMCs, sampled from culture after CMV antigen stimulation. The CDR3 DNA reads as TGTGCCAGTAGTATAGATGGGGATTTGAACACTGAAGCTTTCTTT. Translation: CASSIDGDLNTEAFF.